The 22 T cell receptor beta chains reported below all come from one sample, sequenced in a study of T cell changes during pregnancy in multiple sclerosis. Libraries were prepared by immunoSEQ multiplex PCR; TCRdb keeps only in-frame clonotypes and omits some of them. The sample lists about 22,000 clones, roughly nine tenths seen once, with under 0.7% in the top ten. The starting material was CD4+ T cells from peripheral blood mononuclear cells, obtained after pregnancy. These receptors originate from a female donor in good health, enrolled as a control in a pregnancy study.

The chain uses TRBV12-1 and TRBJ2-7; TRBD1 is taken as the D call from the table, unchecked against the DNA. TRBV12-1 is a listed pseudogene. This CDR3 has 18 residues. DNA of the CDR3: TGTGCCAGCAGCTTTGGACGCCCCTTGAGGACAAGCTCCTACGAGCAGTACTTC. Residues: CASSFGRPLRTSSYEQYF.

CDR3 sequence: CASSTQGYEQYF. CDR3 DNA sequence: TGTGCCAGCAGTACCCAGGGTTACGAGCAGTACTTC. The V gene is TRBV6-6, the J gene TRBJ2-7, with D perhaps matching TRBD1 (5 bases). This CDR3 is 12 amino acids long. V lost 5 bases to trimming and J lost 4 bases, with 9 bases between them. CDR1 MNHNY and CDR2 SVGAGI come from the germline V gene (reference sequence).

The gene calls are TRBV5-1 and TRBJ2-1; weak D call: TRBD2 (7 bases). Germline CDR1 reads SGHRS; CDR2 reads YFSETQ. V lost 7 bases, J lost 6 bases, and 20 bases lay in between. The CDR3 has 15 residues. CDR3 DNA sequence: TGCGCCAGCCGTACACTGGCGGGGGCGGTCAATGAGCAGTTCTTC. This encodes CASRTLAGAVNEQFF.

This clone turned up a few times. This chain links TRBV28 with TRBJ1-4; 10 bases match TRBD1. Unmatched junction bases numbered 4, after V lost 4 bases and J lost 8 bases. This CDR3 comprises 14 residues. The germline gives CDR1 MDHEN, CDR2 SYDVKM. CDR3 in DNA: TGTGCCAGCAGTTCGGGACAGGGGTACGAAAAACTGTTTTTT. This gives the protein CASSSGQGYEKLFF.

The chain couples TRBV18 to TRBJ2-7, with 7 positions matching TRBD2. The CDR3 length is 13 residues. CDR1 and CDR2 (germline): KGHSH, LQKENI. V shed 3 bases and J 3 bases; nucleotides not matched to a gene: 2. CDR3 bases: TGTGCCAGCTCACCCTGGGAGGGCTACGAGCAGTACTTC. Translation gives CASSPWEGYEQYF.

This chain connects TRBV5-1 to TRBJ1-1; possibly TRBD1 for D (6 bases). V lost 1 base, J lost 0 bases, and 10 bases lay in between. The CDR3 runs 15 residues. Germline values: CDR1 SGHRS, CDR2 YFSETQ. For the CDR3, the DNA is TGCGCCAGCAGCTTGATGACAGGCATGAACACTGAAGCTTTCTTT. Its translation: CASSLMTGMNTEAFF.

In its sample, this clone was seen a few times. This rearrangement joins TRBV2 to TRBJ2-2; D is possibly TRBD1 (5 bases). Trimming removed 7 bases at V and 7 bases at J, with 22 bases between. The CDR3 runs 16 residues. Germline-derived CDR1 and CDR2 are SNHLY and FYNNEI. The DNA for the CDR3 is TGTGCCAGCACTCATCCCTCTGGACAATCAGGCGGGGAGCTGTTTTTT. Residues: CASTHPSGQSGGELFF.

V is TRBV7-9 and J is TRBJ2-7; D not certain. V was pared by 3 bases and J by 0 bases, with 9 bases between. Germline V gives CDR1 SEHNR, CDR2 FQNEAQ (reference sequence). The CDR3 runs 14 residues. The CDR3 sequence: CASSFAENSYEQYF. For the CDR3, the DNA is TGTGCCAGCAGCTTCGCGGAAAACTCCTACGAGCAGTACTTC.

The J gene is TRBJ1-2, the V gene TRBV6-1, with TRBD1 matching over 7 bases. The V segment lost 0 bases and the J segment 4 bases; nucleotides outside the gene matches: 2. This CDR3 is 14 amino acids long. Germline V gene data show CDR1 as MNHNS and CDR2 as SASEGT. The CDR3 bases are TGTGCCAGCAGTGAAGCCCACAGGGGCTATGGCTACACCTTC. This encodes CASSEAHRGYGYTF.

The sample holds a few counts of this clone. V usage is TRBV5-6 and J usage is TRBJ1-5; D ambiguous. Germline-derived CDR1 and CDR2 are SGHDT and YYEEEE. The V end lost 0 bases, the J end lost 7 bases, and 14 bases lay between the germline ends. The CDR3 has 15 residues. The CDR3, as DNA: TGTGCCAGCAGCTTGGTTGGTACTCCATCACAGCCCCAGCATTTT. This encodes CASSLVGTPSQPQHF.

The genes are TRBV2 and TRBJ1-2; D is possibly TRBD1 (5 bases). The germline gives CDR1 SNHLY, CDR2 FYNNEI. With 0 bases removed from V and 7 bases from J, the gap between germline ends came to 15 bases. The length of the CDR3 is 15 residues. This CDR3 is CASSEARGGVGGYTF. The CDR3 nucleotides are TGTGCCAGCAGTGAAGCAAGGGGAGGGGTAGGTGGCTACACCTTC.

The chain has TRBV19 and TRBJ2-5; no clear D. Germline V gene data show CDR1 as LNHDA and CDR2 as SQIVND (reference sequence). V was pared by 2 bases and J by 1 base, with 5 bases between. The length of the CDR3 is 13 residues. CDR3: CASSIRFQETQYF. CDR3 in DNA: TGTGCCAGTAGTATACGGTTCCAAGAGACCCAGTACTTC.

This clone was counted once. The chain combines TRBV2 with TRBJ2-7; no firm D call. CDR3 length: 11 residues. Germline CDR1 and CDR2: SNHLY and FYNNEI. V was trimmed by 7 bases and J by 2 bases, leaving 6 bases between them. CDR3: CASTPAYEQYF. The CDR3 coding sequence is TGTGCCAGCACCCCCGCCTACGAGCAGTACTTC.

The rearrangement joins TRBV11-2 to TRBJ2-5; 11 bases align to TRBD2. Trimming cost V 1 base and J 5 bases; bases outside gene matches: 12. The V gene's germline CDR1 is SGHAT and CDR2 FQNNGV. The CDR3 runs 18 residues. The CDR3 here is CASSLGVRASGGHETQYF. DNA for the CDR3: TGTGCCAGCAGCTTAGGTGTAAGGGCTAGCGGGGGGCACGAGACCCAGTACTTC. Looking up the rest from reference TRBV11-2 and TRBJ2-5 gives the full variable domain: EAGVAQSPRYKIIEKRQSVAFWCNPISGHATLYWYQQILGQGPKLLIQFQNNGVVDDSQLPKDRFSAERLKGVDSTLKIQPAKLEDSAVYLCASSLGVRASGGHETQYFGPGTRLLVL.

This rearrangement joins TRBV19 to TRBJ2-3; 9 bases match TRBD1. CDR1 and CDR2 from the germline V gene are LNHDA and SQIVND (reference sequence). V lost 5 bases to trimming and J lost 4 bases; unmatched junction nucleotides: 4. The CDR3 has 14 residues. CDR3 region: CASSVTGGPDTQYF. Written as DNA, the CDR3 is TGTGCCAGTAGTGTAACAGGGGGCCCAGATACGCAGTATTTT.

This clone is a singleton in its sample. The chain combines TRBV19 with TRBJ2-7; D unclear. V shed 5 bases and J shed 2 bases, with 16 bases lying between them. Germline CDR1 and CDR2: LNHDA and SQIVND (reference sequence). The CDR3 runs to 15 residues. The CDR3 protein is CASSSHQILPYEQYF. In DNA form, the CDR3 reads TGTGCCAGTAGTTCCCACCAGATCCTTCCCTACGAGCAGTACTTC.

In its sample, this clone was seen once. The chain uses TRBV11-3 and TRBJ2-7; 7 nucleotides line up with TRBD2. From germline, CDR1 is SGHNT and CDR2 YENEEA. The ends lost 5 bases at V and 6 bases at J; junction bases unmatched: 10. This CDR3 contains 14 residues. CDR3 in DNA: TGTGCCAGCAGCCGCGGGACTAAAACAGGCGAGCAGTACTTC. This gives the protein CASSRGTKTGEQYF.

V gene TRBV11-1 combines with J gene TRBJ2-3; D is unresolved. The V end was cut by 2 bases, the J end by 3 bases, with 3 bases between. Germline lookup yields CDR1 SGHAT and CDR2 FQDESV (reference sequence). The CDR3 consists of 12 residues. The CDR3 sequence is CASSLQTDTQYF. DNA of the CDR3: TGTGCCAGCAGCTTACAGACAGATACGCAGTATTTT.

This sequence joins TRBV28 and TRBJ2-7; TRBD1 agrees at 7 bases. This CDR3 is built from 15 residues. Trimming cost V 0 bases and J 0 bases; bases outside gene matches: 2. Germline V gene data show CDR1 as MDHEN and CDR2 as SYDVKM. The CDR3 here is CASSLWTGSSYEQYF. DNA of the CDR3: TGTGCCAGCAGTTTATGGACAGGGAGCTCCTACGAGCAGTACTTC.

In its sample, this clone was seen a few times. The chain joins TRBV10-3 to TRBJ1-1; the D gene is possibly TRBD1 (5 bases). Between the trimmed V and J ends, which lost 6 bases and 7 bases, there was a span of 15 bases. Per the germline V gene, CDR1 is ENHRY and CDR2 is SYGVKD. The CDR3 loop spans 13 amino acids. This CDR3 reads CAIRTDDSFEAFF. CDR3 nucleotide sequence: TGTGCCATCAGGACGGACGACAGCTTTGAAGCTTTCTTT.

The chain links TRBV14 to TRBJ2-7; the D gene is possibly TRBD1 (5 bases). Germline lookup yields CDR1 SGHDN and CDR2 FVKESK. V was cut by 1 base and J by 3 bases, with 10 bases left in between. The CDR3 runs 14 residues. CDR3 loop: CASSQVTGYYEQYF. The CDR3, as DNA: TGTGCCAGCAGCCAAGTTACAGGATACTACGAGCAGTACTTC.

The rearrangement links TRBV5-6 to TRBJ2-7, with 9 bases identical to TRBD2. V lost 4 bases and J lost 2; bases outside the gene matches: 7. CDR1 is SGHDT and CDR2 is YYEEEE in the germline V gene. The length of the CDR3 is 15 residues. The CDR3 DNA sequence: TGTGCCAGCAGCCTTGAGACTAGCGGCCCCTACGAGCAGTACTTC. Its protein product is CASSLETSGPYEQYF.